This T cell receptor (beta chain) was profiled in a study of CD8 T cells in Susac syndrome. From germline, CDR1 is MNHEY and CDR2 SMNVEV (reference sequence). The CDR3 covers 14 residues. V was cut by 4 bases and J by 3 bases, with 13 bases left in between. Reverse transcription of roughly 0.45 to 1 ug RNA was carried out with random hexamers. TCRdb re-called the immunoSEQ multiplex PCR reads with MiXCR, one entry per CDR3 protein. The table has about 73,000 distinct CDR3 sequences, about 95% seen once. This clonotype was sampled from a human donor with multiple sclerosis. Sequencing was performed on CD8+ T cells from PBMCs. The chain joins TRBV27 to TRBJ2-7, with D uncertain. The CDR3 region is CASSYARSSYEQYF. The CDR3 DNA sequence: TGTGCCAGCAGTTACGCCAGGAGTAGCTACGAGCAGTACTTC.